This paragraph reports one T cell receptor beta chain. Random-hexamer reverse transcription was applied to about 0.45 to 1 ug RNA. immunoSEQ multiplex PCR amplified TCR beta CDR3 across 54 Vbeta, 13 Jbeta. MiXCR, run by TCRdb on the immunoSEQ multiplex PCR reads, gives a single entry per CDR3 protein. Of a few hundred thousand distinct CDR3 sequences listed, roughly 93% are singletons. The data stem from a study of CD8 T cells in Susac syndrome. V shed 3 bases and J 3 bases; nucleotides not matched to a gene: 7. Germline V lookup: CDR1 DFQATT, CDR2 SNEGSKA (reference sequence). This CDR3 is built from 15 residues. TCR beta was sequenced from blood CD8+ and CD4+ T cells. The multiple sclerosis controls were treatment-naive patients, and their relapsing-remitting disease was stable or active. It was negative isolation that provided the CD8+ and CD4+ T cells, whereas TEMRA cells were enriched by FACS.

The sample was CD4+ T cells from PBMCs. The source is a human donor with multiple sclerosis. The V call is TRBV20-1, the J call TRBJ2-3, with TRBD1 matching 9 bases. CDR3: CSASKPGQGTDTQYF. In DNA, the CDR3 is TGCAGTGCTAGCAAGCCGGGACAGGGAACAGATACGCAGTATTTT.